These 2 T cell receptor beta chains were sequenced from one sample in a study of vaccination effects on CD4 cells after COVID-19. The assay was immunoSEQ multiplex PCR, and TCRdb's table has in-frame clones only and misses some. The sample holds about 57,000 clones, 78% seen once. These receptors lack a known antigen. At the end of 9 to 11 days of culture, CD4+ T cells were isolated. Everyone in the study got two shots of either the BNT162b2 or mRNA-1273 vaccine. Specimen: CD4+ T cells from PBMCs cultured without peptide, collected after COVID-19 vaccination. These receptors originate from a human donor who received a COVID-19 vaccine.

The chain is built from TRBV7-2 and TRBJ2-2; D is perhaps TRBD1 or TRBD2 (6 bases each). The V and J ends lost 5 bases and 1 base respectively, with 11 bases between them. CDR1 SGHTA and CDR2 FQGNSA come from the germline V gene. The CDR3 has 15 amino acids. CDR3 bases: TGTGCCAGCAGCAGGGGGGTTAGGAACACCGGGGAGCTGTTTTTT. Translating it yields CASSRGVRNTGELFF.

This chain links TRBV11-1 with TRBJ2-1, with D hard to call. Trimming took off 5 bases at V and 3 bases at J, with 5 bases between the two ends. This CDR3 has 12 residues. Germline loops: CDR1 SGHAT, CDR2 FQDESV (reference sequence). The CDR3 region is CASSPFYNEQFF. DNA for the CDR3: TGTGCCAGCAGCCCCTTCTACAATGAGCAGTTCTTC. Full variable domain (rest looked up from reference TRBV11-1 and TRBJ2-1): EAEVAQSPRYKITEKSQAVAFWCDPISGHATLYWYRQILGQGPELLVQFQDESVVDDSQLPKDRFSAERLKGVDSTLKIQPAELGDSAMYLCASSPFYNEQFFGPGTRLTVL.